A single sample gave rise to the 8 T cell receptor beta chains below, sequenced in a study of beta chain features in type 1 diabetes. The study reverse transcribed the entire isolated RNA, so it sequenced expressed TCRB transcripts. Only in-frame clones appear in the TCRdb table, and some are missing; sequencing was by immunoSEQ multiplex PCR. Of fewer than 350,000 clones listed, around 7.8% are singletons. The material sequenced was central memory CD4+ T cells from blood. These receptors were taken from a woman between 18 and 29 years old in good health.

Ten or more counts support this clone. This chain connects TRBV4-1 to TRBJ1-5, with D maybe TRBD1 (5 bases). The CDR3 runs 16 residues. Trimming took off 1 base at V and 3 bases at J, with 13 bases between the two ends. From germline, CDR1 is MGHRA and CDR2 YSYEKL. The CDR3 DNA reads TGCGCCAGCAGCCAAGTTCGAACAGGACTCAATCAGCCCCAGCATTTT. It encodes CASSQVRTGLNQPQHF.

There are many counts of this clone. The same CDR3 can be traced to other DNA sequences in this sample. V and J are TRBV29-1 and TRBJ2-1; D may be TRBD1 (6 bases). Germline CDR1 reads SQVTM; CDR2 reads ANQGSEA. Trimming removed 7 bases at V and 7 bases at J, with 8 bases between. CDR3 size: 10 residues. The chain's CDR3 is CSAGVNEQFF. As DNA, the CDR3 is TGCAGCGCAGGGGTGAATGAGCAGTTCTTC.

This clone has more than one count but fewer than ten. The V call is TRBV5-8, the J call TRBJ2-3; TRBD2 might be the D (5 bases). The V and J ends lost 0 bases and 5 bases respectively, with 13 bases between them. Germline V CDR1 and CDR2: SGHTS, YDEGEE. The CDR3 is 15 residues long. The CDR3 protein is CASSLVEASQDTQYF. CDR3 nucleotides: TGTGCCAGCAGCTTGGTGGAGGCTTCCCAAGATACGCAGTATTTT. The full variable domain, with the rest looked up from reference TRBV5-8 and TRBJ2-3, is EAGVTQSPTHLIKTRGQQATLRCSPISGHTSVYWYQQALGLGLQFLLWYDEGEERNRGNFPPRFSGRQFPNYSSELNVNALELEDSALYLCASSLVEASQDTQYFGPGTRLTVL.

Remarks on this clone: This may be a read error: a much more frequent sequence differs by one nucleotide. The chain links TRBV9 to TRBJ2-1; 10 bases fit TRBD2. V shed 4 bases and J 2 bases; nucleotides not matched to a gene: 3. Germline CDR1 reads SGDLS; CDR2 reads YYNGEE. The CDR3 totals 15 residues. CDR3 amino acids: CASSFTSGTYNEQFF. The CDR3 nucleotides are TGTGCCAGCAGCTTTACTAGCGGGACCTACAATGAGCAGTTCTTC.

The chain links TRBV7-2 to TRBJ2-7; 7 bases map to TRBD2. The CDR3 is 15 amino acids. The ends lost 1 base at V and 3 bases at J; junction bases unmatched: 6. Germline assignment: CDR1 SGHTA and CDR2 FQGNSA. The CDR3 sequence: CASSLEGRGNYEQYF. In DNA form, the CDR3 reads TGTGCCAGCAGCTTAGAGGGGCGGGGGAACTACGAGCAGTACTTC.

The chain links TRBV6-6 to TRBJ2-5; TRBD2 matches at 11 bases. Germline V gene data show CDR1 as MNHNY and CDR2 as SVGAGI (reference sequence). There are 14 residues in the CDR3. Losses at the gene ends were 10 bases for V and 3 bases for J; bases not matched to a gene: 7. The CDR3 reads CATLATSGKETQYF. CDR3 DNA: TGTGCCACCCTAGCGACTAGCGGGAAAGAGACCCAGTACTTC.

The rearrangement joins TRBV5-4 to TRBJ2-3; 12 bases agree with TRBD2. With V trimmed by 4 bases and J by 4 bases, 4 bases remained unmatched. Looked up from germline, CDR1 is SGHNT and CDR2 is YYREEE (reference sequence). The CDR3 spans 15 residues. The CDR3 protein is CASSTRLAGADTQYF. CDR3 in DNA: TGTGCCAGCAGCACGAGACTAGCGGGAGCAGATACGCAGTATTTT.

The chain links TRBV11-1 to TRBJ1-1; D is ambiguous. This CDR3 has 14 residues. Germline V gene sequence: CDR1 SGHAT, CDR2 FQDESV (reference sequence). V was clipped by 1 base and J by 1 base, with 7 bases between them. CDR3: CASSLGGTNTEAFF. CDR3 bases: TGTGCCAGCAGCTTAGGGGGTACGAACACTGAAGCTTTCTTT.